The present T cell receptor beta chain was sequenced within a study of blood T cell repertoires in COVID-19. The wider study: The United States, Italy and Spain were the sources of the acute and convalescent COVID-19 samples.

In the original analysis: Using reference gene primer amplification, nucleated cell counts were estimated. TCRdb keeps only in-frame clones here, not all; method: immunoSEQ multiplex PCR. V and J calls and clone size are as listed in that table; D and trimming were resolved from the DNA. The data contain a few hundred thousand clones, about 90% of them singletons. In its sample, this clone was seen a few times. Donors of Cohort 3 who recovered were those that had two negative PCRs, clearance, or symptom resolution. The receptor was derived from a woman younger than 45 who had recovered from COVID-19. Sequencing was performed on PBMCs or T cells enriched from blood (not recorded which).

CDR3 sequence: CASTQGLENTEAFF. The CDR3 DNA reads as TGTGCCAGCACCCAGGGGTTAGAGAACACTGAAGCTTTCTTT. The chain links TRBV9 to TRBJ1-1, with a weak D call TRBD1 (6 bases). The V end lost 6 bases, the J end lost 1 base, and 13 bases lay between the germline ends. Germline CDR1 reads SGDLS; CDR2 reads YYNGEE. The CDR3 has 14 residues.